The 32 T cell receptor beta chains listed next were all sequenced from one sample in a study of human T cells and chemical hapten exposure. TCRdb re-derived calls from the RACE reads in MiXCR, one entry per CDR3 protein. The sample holds 150,000 to 200,000 distinct CDR3 sequences, nearly 30% seen once. Time point: pre-sensitization, week 0. Treatment noted: therapeutic diphenylcyclopropenone sensitization with weekly scalp DPC. The material sequenced was whole blood, taken in connection with sensitization to the hapten diphenylcyclopropenone (DPC). All receptors derive from a woman in her twenties or thirties with alopecia areata. Some clones in this sample may be carry-over from other donors' samples.

V is TRBV23-1 and J is TRBJ2-4; D not certain. TRBV23-1 is labeled an ORF, and its function is uncertain. The V gene lost 6 bases and the J gene lost 16 bases, with 13 bases spanning the gap. The CDR3 extends over 10 amino acids. DNA of the CDR3: TGCGCCAGCAGGCCCTACAGTTGTTACTTC. As protein: CASRPYSCYF.

The chain recombines TRBV20-1 with TRBJ2-1; 10 bases are shared with TRBD1. The CDR3 extends over 16 amino acids. V was clipped by 0 bases and J by 2 bases; unmatched bases: 4. Germline V gene data show CDR1 as DFQATT and CDR2 as SNEGSKA (reference sequence). The DNA of the CDR3 is TGCAGTGCTAGAGACCGGACAGGGGGAACCTACAATGAGCAGTTCTTC. Protein: CSARDRTGGTYNEQFF.

This clonotype was counted once. The chain carries TRBV7-2 and TRBJ2-5; TRBD2 matches at 8 bases. The CDR3 length is 16 residues. Germline V gene sequence: CDR1 SGHTA, CDR2 FQGNSA. V lost 1 base to trimming and J lost 5 bases; unmatched junction nucleotides: 9. Here the CDR3 DNA reads TGTGCCAGCAGCTTAGGGGGTAGCGGGATGGAGGAGACCCAGTACTTC. Its translation is CASSLGGSGMEETQYF.

The rearrangement links TRBV2 to TRBJ1-5; D is undetermined. The V gene's germline CDR1 is SNHLY and CDR2 FYNNEI. V shed 6 bases and J shed 0 bases, with 6 bases lying between them. This CDR3 region has 13 residues. In nucleotides, the CDR3 is TGTGCCAGCAGCGATTATAGCAATCAGCCCCAGCATTTT. The encoded protein is CASSDYSNQPQHF.

This clonotype occurred a few times. The V call is TRBV29-1, the J call TRBJ1-4; D not resolved. V lost 6 bases to trimming and J lost 4 bases, with 12 bases between them. The germline CDR1 and CDR2 sequences are SQVTM and ANQGSEA. The CDR3 spans 13 residues. CDR3 DNA sequence: TGCAGCGTAATGCACGGGATTAATGAAAAACTGTTTTTT. Translation: CSVMHGINEKLFF.

This rearrangement joins TRBV7-6 to TRBJ1-4; 10 positions agree with TRBD1. Looked up from germline, CDR1 is SGHVS and CDR2 is FNYEAQ. Trimming removed 4 bases from V and 5 bases from J; junction bases left unmatched: 7. The CDR3 sequence is 16 residues long. CDR3 coding DNA: TGTGCCAGCAGCTCACAGACAGGGGGCCAGAATGAAAAACTGTTTTTT. This sequence encodes CASSSQTGGQNEKLFF.

This clonotype was counted between two and nine times. The gene calls are TRBV20-1 and TRBJ2-2; 7 bases are a match to TRBD2. V trimming: 3 bases; J trimming: 4 bases; junction bases outside the gene matches: 8. Germline lookup yields CDR1 DFQATT and CDR2 SNEGSKA (reference sequence). This CDR3 region has 15 residues. The CDR3 DNA reads TGCAGTGCTAGCGGGGGGACGGAGCCCACCGGGGAGCTGTTTTTT. It codes for CSASGGTEPTGELFF.

This clonotype was seen more than once but under ten times. This chain uses TRBV12-3 or TRBV12-4 with TRBJ2-4; D is possibly TRBD1 (5 bases). CDR3 length: 16 residues. Deletions cut 3 bases from V and 0 bases from J, with 12 bases between. The CDR3, as DNA: TGTGCCAGCAGTTTCAGGGCCGGCCTAGCCAAAAACATTCAGTACTTC. Translating gives CASSFRAGLAKNIQYF.

This clonotype was recorded a few times. This sequence joins TRBV7-2 and TRBJ2-3, with TRBD1 matching over 7 bases. CDR3 length: 15 amino acids. With V trimmed by 8 bases and J by 4 bases, 12 bases remained unmatched. Looked up from germline, CDR1 is SGHTA and CDR2 is FQGNSA. CDR3 loop: CASGEQGRISDTQYF. The CDR3 DNA reads TGTGCCAGCGGCGAACAGGGGCGAATATCAGATACGCAGTATTTT.

V gene TRBV27 combines with J gene TRBJ1-6, with a tentative D call TRBD1 (6 bases). The CDR3 sequence is 17 residues long. Deletions cut 10 bases from V and 7 bases from J, with 26 bases between. The V gene's germline CDR1 is MNHEY and CDR2 SMNVEV (reference sequence). The CDR3 DNA follows: TGTGCCAAGAACCCGCCCTTGGCACAGGGAGTAAATTCACCCCTCCACTTT. This encodes CAKNPPLAQGVNSPLHF.

The J gene is TRBJ1-2, the V gene TRBV7-2, with a possible D match to TRBD1 (5 bases). Trimming took off 5 bases at V and 8 bases at J, with 12 bases between the two ends. Germline V gene lookup returns CDR1 SGHTA and CDR2 FQGNSA. There are 12 residues in the CDR3. This chain's CDR3 is CASSGAGRGYTF. For the CDR3, the DNA is TGTGCCAGCAGCGGAGCGGGACGCGGCTACACCTTC.

This chain links TRBV27 with TRBJ2-3; D possibly corresponds to TRBD2 (5 bases). The germline V gene has CDR1 MNHEY and CDR2 SMNVEV (reference sequence). This CDR3 is built from 16 residues. V was pared by 2 bases and J by 5 bases, with 17 bases between. CDR3 in DNA: TGTGCCAGCAGTTTAGCCGCCGGCCATGGGAGAGATACGCAGTATTTT. Translating gives CASSLAAGHGRDTQYF.

This clonotype was seen more than once but under ten times. V usage is TRBV29-1 and J usage is TRBJ2-1; D perhaps matches TRBD2 (6 bases). Germline V CDR1 and CDR2: SQVTM, ANQGSEA. The CDR3 runs 12 residues. With 7 bases removed from V and 8 bases from J, the gap between germline ends came to 15 bases. For the CDR3, the DNA is TGCAGCGGGGGGGATGGACCCTATGAGCAGTTCTTC. It specifies CSGGDGPYEQFF.

The chain combines TRBV29-1 with TRBJ2-5, with 10 bases matching TRBD1. There are 12 residues in the CDR3. Losses at the gene ends were 8 bases for V and 5 bases for J; bases not matched to a gene: 5. CDR1 and CDR2 from the germline V gene are SQVTM and ANQGSEA. CDR3: CSCRDRGETQYF. DNA for the CDR3: TGCAGCTGCCGGGACAGGGGCGAGACCCAGTACTTC.

The J gene is TRBJ1-1, the V gene TRBV7-2, with no clear D. Germline-derived CDR1 and CDR2 are SGHTA and FQGNSA. CDR3 size: 14 residues. Trimming pared 3 bases from V and 5 bases from J, leaving 13 bases between. The chain's CDR3 is CASSFRWTVTEAFF. The CDR3 region has the DNA TGTGCCAGCAGCTTCCGCTGGACGGTTACTGAAGCTTTCTTT.

The chain employs TRBV7-2 and TRBJ1-6; a weak D match, TRBD1 (6 bases). V was pared by 1 base and J by 6 bases, with 13 bases between. Looked up from germline, CDR1 is SGHTA and CDR2 is FQGNSA. The CDR3 is 16 residues long. This CDR3 reads CASSLGTDSANSPLHF. The CDR3 DNA is TGTGCCAGCAGCTTAGGGACGGACAGTGCTAATTCACCCCTCCACTTT.

The chain recombines TRBV29-1 with TRBJ2-2; D is unclear. CDR1 and CDR2 (germline): SQVTM, ANQGSEA. The V gene lost 6 bases and the J gene lost 4 bases, with 6 bases spanning the gap. The CDR3 runs 11 residues. The CDR3 nucleotides read TGCAGCGTGGGCTTCACCGGGGAGCTGTTTTTT. Translation: CSVGFTGELFF.

This clonotype was detected a few times. The chain has TRBV3-1 and TRBJ1-2; D call uncertain. The length of the CDR3 is 14 residues. V dropped 2 bases and J dropped 7 bases, with 14 bases sitting between them. CDR1 and CDR2 from the germline V gene are LGHDT and YNNKEL (reference sequence). CDR3 bases: TGTGCCAGCAGCCAATCCCCCTCCGGAGGTGGCTACACCTTC. Protein sequence: CASSQSPSGGGYTF.

CDR3 residues: CASSVGGTGTTGELFF. In DNA form, the CDR3 reads TGTGCCAGCAGCGTAGGAGGGACAGGGACCACCGGGGAGCTGTTTTTT. The chain carries TRBV9 and TRBJ2-2, with TRBD1 matching over 9 bases. This CDR3 spans 16 amino acids. V was pared by 0 bases and J by 4 bases, with 4 bases of the junction left unmatched. Germline CDR1 and CDR2: SGDLS and YYNGEE.

The chain combines TRBV20-1 with TRBJ2-5, with D perhaps matching TRBD1 or TRBD2 (6 bases each). Germline CDR1 reads DFQATT; CDR2 reads SNEGSKA (reference sequence). The CDR3 spans 16 residues. V lost 3 bases to trimming and J lost 5 bases, with 22 bases between them. CDR3 DNA: TGCAGTGCTAGCCCGACAGTGGCCGGGGGCGACGAGACCCAGTACTTC. Protein sequence: CSASPTVAGGDETQYF.

This clonotype was counted a few times. The J gene is TRBJ2-6, the V gene TRBV29-1, with D perhaps matching TRBD1 (5 bases). V lost 7 bases to trimming and J lost 4 bases, with 11 bases between them. This CDR3 is 13 amino acids long. CDR1 SQVTM and CDR2 ANQGSEA come from the germline V gene. CDR3 residues: CSGGHPGANVLTF. In DNA form, the CDR3 reads TGCAGCGGCGGACATCCGGGGGCCAACGTCCTGACTTTC.

In this sample, this clonotype turned up many times. The chain employs TRBV5-1 and TRBJ2-7; D not certain. The germline V gene encodes CDR1 SGHRS and CDR2 YFSETQ. CDR3 length: 15 amino acids. V lost 0 bases and J 5 bases, leaving 15 bases between the germline ends. Written as DNA, the CDR3 is TGCGCCAGCAGCTTGGAACCAGGTTCGTACGACGAGCAGTACTTC. It translates to CASSLEPGSYDEQYF.

This clonotype was counted a few times. The gene calls are TRBV7-2 and TRBJ2-5, with D perhaps TRBD2 (6 bases). CDR3 size: 13 residues. The germline gives CDR1 SGHTA, CDR2 FQGNSA. V gave up 5 bases and J gave up 5 bases, with 12 bases separating them. CDR3 bases: TGTGCCAGCAGCAACGGGGGTCGGGAGACCCAGTACTTC. Its translation: CASSNGGRETQYF. The full variable domain, rest sourced from reference TRBV7-2 and TRBJ2-5, is GAGVSQSPSNKVTEKGKDVELRCDPISGHTALYWYRQSLGQGLEFLIYFQGNSAPDKSGLPSDRFSAERTGGSVSTLTIQRTQQEDSAVYLCASSNGGRETQYFGPGTRLLVL.

The chain has TRBV18 and TRBJ2-3; D is uncertain. The CDR3 consists of 14 residues. CDR1 is KGHSH, CDR2 LQKENI, per germline. V was pared by 0 bases and J by 0 bases, with 4 bases between. CDR3 coding DNA: TGTGCCAGCTCACCACCTTCCAGCACAGATACGCAGTATTTT. Encoded protein: CASSPPSSTDTQYF.

This clonotype was seen more than once but under ten times. CDR3 in amino acids: CSVDRANTGELFF. For the CDR3, the DNA is TGCAGCGTTGACAGGGCAAACACCGGGGAGCTGTTTTTT. The chain is built from TRBV29-1 and TRBJ2-2, with D possibly being TRBD1 (5 bases). Germline V lookup: CDR1 SQVTM, CDR2 ANQGSEA. V dropped 3 bases and J dropped 2 bases, with 7 bases sitting between them. This CDR3 contains 13 residues.

V and J are TRBV10-3 and TRBJ2-1; unclear D gene. The germline V gene has CDR1 ENHRY and CDR2 SYGVKD. CDR3 length: 12 amino acids. V lost 3 bases, J lost 7 bases, and 7 bases lay in between. The CDR3 sequence: CAISDVGNEQFF. The CDR3 DNA sequence: TGTGCCATCAGTGATGTTGGGAATGAGCAGTTCTTC.

This clonotype was detected only a few times. The chain combines TRBV28 with TRBJ2-7; TRBD2 aligns across 10 bases. From germline, CDR1 is MDHEN and CDR2 SYDVKM. The CDR3 is 15 residues long. V lost 5 bases to trimming and J lost 3 bases; unmatched junction nucleotides: 7. The CDR3 nucleotides are TGTGCCAGCAGTGAAGCGGGAGGGGAGAACTACGAGCAGTACTTC. Protein product: CASSEAGGENYEQYF.

This clonotype was counted between two and nine times. This chain uses TRBV7-3 with TRBJ2-2; 12 bases are shared with TRBD1. The V gene's germline CDR1 is SGHTA and CDR2 FQGTGA. J was trimmed by 6 bases and V by 5 bases; bases with no gene match: 4. The CDR3 totals 15 residues. The CDR3 loop is CASSRDRGLAGELFF. In DNA, the CDR3 is TGTGCCAGCAGCCGGGACAGGGGGCTAGCCGGGGAGCTGTTTTTT.

This chain uses TRBV4-3 with TRBJ2-7; the D gene could be TRBD1 or TRBD2 (8 bases each). CDR3 size: 19 residues. V lost 0 bases and J 5 bases, leaving 26 bases between the germline ends. Germline V gene sequence: CDR1 LGHNA, CDR2 YSLEER. The CDR3: CASSQDEVSTGGTRHEQYF. DNA of the CDR3: TGCGCCAGCAGCCAAGATGAGGTCTCCACAGGGGGGACTAGACACGAGCAGTACTTC.

The chain combines TRBV2 with TRBJ1-5; D is uncertain. The CDR3 is made up of 11 amino acids. V was pared by 8 bases and J by 6 bases, with 8 bases between. CDR1 is SNHLY and CDR2 is FYNNEI in the germline V gene. This CDR3 is CASGGSQPQHF. The CDR3 DNA is TGTGCCAGCGGTGGGAGTCAGCCCCAGCATTTT. Full variable domain (missing parts from reference TRBV2 and TRBJ1-5): EPEVTQTPSHQVTQMGQEVILRCVPISNHLYFYWYRQILGQKVEFLVSFYNNEISEKSEIFDDQFSVERPDGSNFTLKIRSTKLEDSAMYFCASGGSQPQHFGDGTRLSIL.

The rearrangement uses TRBV7-9 and TRBJ1-1, with D perhaps TRBD1 (5 bases). Trimming cost V 5 bases and J 2 bases, with 18 bases left between them. Germline V gene lookup returns CDR1 SEHNR and CDR2 FQNEAQ (reference sequence). There are 16 residues in the CDR3. The CDR3 DNA is TGTGCCAGCAGCGCTCAGGGAACAGTCGCAAACACTGAAGCTTTCTTT. It is translated as CASSAQGTVANTEAFF.

The rearrangement links TRBV5-1 to TRBJ1-5; D ambiguous. The germline V and J ends were trimmed by 0 bases and 0 bases, with 7 bases remaining between them. CDR3 size: 15 residues. Germline CDR1 reads SGHRS; CDR2 reads YFSETQ. The CDR3 loop is CASSLGTNSNQPQHF. The CDR3 DNA reads as TGCGCCAGCAGCTTGGGCACAAATAGCAATCAGCCCCAGCATTTT.